This T cell receptor beta chain was captured in a study of blood T cell repertoires in COVID-19. Original methodology: Reference gene primer amplification in the assay estimated nucleated cell counts. Produced via immunoSEQ multiplex PCR; TCRdb's table is partial and in-frame only. Clonal size and the V and J genes are those of that table, whereas D and trimming came from the DNA. Of roughly 150,000 clones listed, around four fifths are singletons. V shed 3 bases and J 0 bases; nucleotides not matched to a gene: 9. CDR1 is SGDLS and CDR2 is YYNGEE in the germline V gene. The CDR3 runs to 17 residues. Enrolled through a virtual design, the participants were between 18 and 89 years of age and came from about two dozen US areas. Donors in Cohort 3 who had recovered were those with two negative PCRs, healthcare professional clearance, or resolution of their symptoms.

Sequenced sample: PBMCs or T cells enriched from blood (not recorded which). V is TRBV9 and J is TRBJ2-1; 7 bases line up with TRBD1. The receptor was derived from a woman between 40 and 50 years old who had recovered from COVID-19. The CDR3: CASSARQGPSSYNEQFF. The CDR3 nucleotides read TGTGCCAGCAGCGCCAGACAGGGACCCAGCTCCTACAATGAGCAGTTCTTC.